The source of this TCR beta chain is a study of shared clonotypes between healthy human individuals. Unsorted PBMC replicate PCRs drew on around 270 ng DNA, representing tens of thousands of T cell genomes. The repertoire was sequenced with immunoSEQ multiplex PCR; TCRdb's copy has only in-frame clones and lacks some. The data contain around 510,000 clones, around 78% of them singletons. Germline-derived CDR1 and CDR2 are MGHRA and YSYEKL. The CDR3 sequence is 16 residues long. Sequenced material: PBMCs. This clonotype originated in a woman aged 40 to 50 in good health. Some clones in this sample may be carry-over from other donors' samples. This chain links TRBV4-1 with TRBJ2-5, with TRBD2 identical over 8 bases. The last part of the DNA fits TRBJ2-7 better; the J call may be wrong. The CDR3 nucleotides read TGCGCCAGCAGCCAAGTTCCTAGCGGGCGCTCCTACGAGCAGTACTTC. Its protein is CASSQVPSGRSYEQYF.